The source of this TCR beta chain is a study of T-cell reconstitution after alpha-beta-depleted transplantation in children. The V gene's germline CDR1 is SEHNR and CDR2 FQNEAQ (reference sequence). The CDR3 contains 16 residues. J gave up 2 bases and V 8 bases, and 10 bases lay outside the gene matches. Using unique molecular identifiers, the investigators prepared the TCRbeta library. In TCRdb, the PCR reads were re-called with MiXCR into one record per CDR3 protein. Counted here are 500,000 to 650,000 distinct CDR3 sequences, 10% to 15% occurring once; the ten biggest clones make up around 2.2%. The chain carries TRBV7-9 and TRBJ2-2; 8 bases line up with TRBD2. The sequence was obtained from a male patient under 18 who had a stem cell transplant for acute myeloid leukemia, so the T cells may come from the graft donor. The sample consisted of PBMCs, mostly from graft donor cells, taken 360 days after TCRalphabeta/CD19-depleted stem cell transplant. CDR3 residues: CASYNPSGSNTGELFF. The DNA for the CDR3 is TGTGCCAGCTACAACCCCAGCGGGAGTAACACCGGGGAGCTGTTTTTT.